The 15 T cell receptor beta chains in this list originate from one sample, sequenced in a study of a mutant IDH1 vaccine in newly diagnosed glioma. These receptors have no identified antigens. Sample time point: week 35, safety follow-up. Vaccinated patients received 300 ug of mutant IDH1 20-mer peptide per dose, with topical imiquimod. Produced via immunoSEQ multiplex PCR; TCRdb's table is partial and in-frame only. The repertoire includes around 40,000 clones, 80% to 90% of them detected once, and around 1.5% sits in the top ten. Sequenced material: PBMCs, taken from a glioma patient whose treatment included an IDH1 peptide vaccine. These receptors all stem from a man between 35 and 55 years old with glioma.

The chain links TRBV19 to TRBJ2-7; 9 positions agree with TRBD1. Germline assignment: CDR1 LNHDA and CDR2 SQIVND (reference sequence). V lost 0 bases, J lost 2 bases, and 5 bases stayed unmatched. This CDR3 spans 16 amino acids. CDR3 in amino acids: CASSIDQRQGAYEQYF. In DNA, the CDR3 is TGTGCCAGTAGTATAGATCAGCGACAGGGGGCCTACGAGCAGTACTTC.

This chain joins TRBV27 and TRBJ2-2; D ambiguous. Germline CDR1 and CDR2: MNHEY and SMNVEV (reference sequence). Trimming took off 5 bases at V and 5 bases at J, with 3 bases between the two ends. The CDR3 totals 11 residues. CDR3 nucleotides: TGTGCCAGCAGTCGGACCGGGGAGCTGTTTTTT. Translation gives CASSRTGELFF.

V is TRBV18 and J is TRBJ1-5; TRBD1 agrees at 9 bases. The J segment lost 4 bases and the V segment lost 4 bases, leaving 2 bases of the junction unmatched. Per the germline V gene, CDR1 is KGHSH and CDR2 is LQKENI. The CDR3 is 14 amino acids. CDR3 nucleotides: TGTGCCAGCTCACAGGGACAGGGAAATCAGCCCCAGCATTTT. Translated: CASSQGQGNQPQHF. The variable domain in full, with the rest retrieved from reference TRBV18 and TRBJ1-5, is NAGVMQNPRHLVRRRGQEARLRCSPMKGHSHVYWYRQLPEEGLKFMVYLQKENIIDESGMPKERFSAEFPKEGPSILRIQQVVRGDSAAYFCASSQGQGNQPQHFGDGTRLSIL.

This chain joins TRBV28 and TRBJ2-7, with TRBD1 matching over 9 bases. The germline gives CDR1 MDHEN, CDR2 SYDVKM. V lost 6 bases and J lost 4; bases outside the gene matches: 7. The CDR3 is 14 residues long. The CDR3 loop reads CASSSTGGNYEQYV. CDR3 coding DNA: TGTGCCAGCAGCTCGACAGGGGGAAATTACGAGCAGTACGTC.

The chain carries TRBV11-2 and TRBJ2-1, with no clear D. V was shortened by 7 bases and J by 7 bases, with 11 bases between the two germline ends. This CDR3 spans 12 amino acids. Germline V CDR1 and CDR2: SGHAT, FQNNGV. The CDR3 DNA reads as TGTGCCAGCACCTCCTGGGGAAATGAGCAGTTCTTC. Translation gives CASTSWGNEQFF.

This chain uses TRBV7-9 with TRBJ2-3; D remains ambiguous. This CDR3 is built from 14 residues. Per germline, CDR1 SEHNR and CDR2 FQNEAQ (reference sequence). V was cut by 1 base and J by 1 base, with 6 bases left in between. This chain's CDR3 is CASSLGIRTDTQYF. The CDR3 nucleotides read TGTGCCAGCAGCTTAGGAATCCGCACAGATACGCAGTATTTT.

This chain connects TRBV6-6 to TRBJ2-7; 9 bases line up with TRBD1. The V segment lost 6 bases and the J segment 7 bases; nucleotides outside the gene matches: 4. The CDR3 extends over 12 amino acids. Germline CDR1 reads MNHNY; CDR2 reads SVGAGI (reference sequence). CDR3 sequence: CASRAGTGEQYV. CDR3 coding DNA: TGTGCCAGCAGGGCCGGGACAGGGGAGCAGTACGTC.

The CDR3 here is CASSLTATSSYEQYF. The CDR3 bases are TGTGCCAGCAGCTTAACAGCGACCAGCTCCTACGAGCAGTACTTC. This chain links TRBV7-2 with TRBJ2-7; D gene unclear. The germline V gene has CDR1 SGHTA and CDR2 FQGNSA. The CDR3 extends over 15 amino acids. The germline V and J ends were trimmed by 2 bases and 0 bases, with 11 bases remaining between them.

V gene TRBV2 combines with J gene TRBJ2-5; 15 nucleotides align to TRBD2. V lost 6 bases to trimming and J lost 5 bases; unmatched junction nucleotides: 4. This CDR3 has 15 amino acids. Looked up from germline, CDR1 is SNHLY and CDR2 is FYNNEI. CDR3 protein: CASRWTSGRGETQYF. The CDR3, as DNA: TGTGCCAGCAGATGGACTAGCGGGAGGGGGGAGACCCAGTACTTC.

This chain joins TRBV2 and TRBJ2-7; 11 bases agree with TRBD1. J gave up 5 bases and V 2 bases, and 8 bases lay outside the gene matches. The germline V gene has CDR1 SNHLY and CDR2 FYNNEI. This CDR3 is built from 16 residues. Written as DNA, the CDR3 is TGTGCCAGCAGTGAATTAAGGTGGGACAGGGGGAACGAGCAGTACGTC. Translating gives CASSELRWDRGNEQYV.

This chain joins TRBV2 and TRBJ2-7, with TRBD1 identical over 9 bases. The trim removed 5 bases at V and 7 bases at J, leaving 12 bases unmatched. The CDR3 runs 15 residues. Germline lookup yields CDR1 SNHLY and CDR2 FYNNEI. Here the CDR3 DNA reads TGTGCCAGCAGTAAACGGACAGGGGAAGGAGGTGAGCAGTACTTC. Translated, it gives CASSKRTGEGGEQYF.

This clone has just one count. V is TRBV5-4 and J is TRBJ2-7; 9 bases fit TRBD2. CDR1 is SGHNT, CDR2 YYREEE, per germline (reference sequence). This CDR3 region has 15 residues. V dropped 0 bases and J dropped 4; count of bases not matched to a gene: 5. The CDR3 is CASSLGGRAVYEQYF. CDR3 coding DNA: TGTGCCAGCAGCTTGGGCGGGAGGGCCGTATACGAGCAGTACTTC.

The genes are TRBV5-4 and TRBJ2-5, with D possibly being TRBD2 (6 bases). CDR1 is SGHNT, CDR2 YYREEE, per germline (reference sequence). V was clipped by 10 bases and J by 0 bases, with 13 bases between them. This CDR3 is 13 amino acids long. CDR3 protein: CAYTRGNQETQYF. The CDR3, as DNA: TGTGCCTACACTCGGGGGAACCAAGAGACCCAGTACTTC.

This sequence joins TRBV5-1 and TRBJ1-1; 7 bases agree with TRBD1. Germline loops: CDR1 SGHRS, CDR2 YFSETQ. The CDR3 is 14 residues long. V shed 4 bases and J 0 bases; nucleotides not matched to a gene: 3. CDR3 in amino acids: CASSQQGMNTEAFF. In nucleotides, the CDR3 is TGCGCCAGCAGCCAACAGGGGATGAACACTGAAGCTTTCTTT. The entire variable domain, with the rest obtained from reference TRBV5-1 and TRBJ1-1, is as follows: KAGVTQTPRYLIKTRGQQVTLSCSPISGHRSVSWYQQTPGQGLQFLFEYFSETQRNKGNFPGRFSGRQFSNSRSEMNVSTLELGDSALYLCASSQQGMNTEAFFGQGTRLTVV.

This CDR3 is CASSPGTSQETQYF. The CDR3 nucleotides read TGTGCCAGCAGCCCCGGGACTAGTCAAGAGACCCAGTACTTC. V is TRBV7-9 and J is TRBJ2-5; 8 bases map to TRBD2. CDR3 length: 14 amino acids. Germline CDR1 reads SEHNR; CDR2 reads FQNEAQ (reference sequence). V lost 5 bases to trimming and J lost 2 bases; unmatched junction nucleotides: 4.